Listed here are 13 T cell receptor beta chains from one sample, sequenced in a study of T cells in localized non-small cell lung cancer. Generated by immunoSEQ multiplex PCR, the TCRdb table keeps only in-frame clones and is missing some. Of approximately 100,000 clones in the sample, approximately 90% are singletons; the top ten hold approximately 4%. This specimen consisted of PBMCs, obtained before any cancer treatment. The receptors here all came from a woman aged 40-70 years with stage II squamous cell lung carcinoma.

The chain combines TRBV7-9 with TRBJ2-3; D not certain. The germline V gene encodes CDR1 SEHNR and CDR2 FQNEAQ (reference sequence). This CDR3 is 10 amino acids long. V shed 6 bases and J shed 3 bases, with 1 base lying between them. CDR3 in DNA: TGTGCCAGCAGTACAGATACGCAGTATTTT. This translates into CASSTDTQYF.

The gene calls are TRBV12-5 and TRBJ2-1; no firm D call. Germline V gene lookup returns CDR1 LGHNT and CDR2 FRNRAP. The ends were cut back, 2 bases at V and 6 bases at J, with 2 bases in the middle. CDR3 size: 11 residues. The CDR3 here is CASGLSNEQFF. The CDR3 DNA is TGTGCTAGTGGTTTGTCCAATGAGCAGTTCTTC.

V usage is TRBV11-3 and J usage is TRBJ1-1; D gene uncertain. V lost 4 bases, J lost 2 bases, and 8 bases lay in between. Germline CDR1 and CDR2: SGHNT and YENEEA. This CDR3 region has 13 residues. As DNA, the CDR3 is TGTGCCAGCAGCTCGCAGACCAACACTGAAGCTTTCTTT. Translated: CASSSQTNTEAFF.

V gene TRBV27 combines with J gene TRBJ1-2; maybe TRBD1 (5 bases). CDR3 length: 13 amino acids. V gave up 5 bases and J gave up 8 bases, with 15 bases separating them. Germline CDR1 reads MNHEY; CDR2 reads SMNVEV (reference sequence). The CDR3 loop is CASSPNRSGGYTF. The CDR3 DNA reads TGTGCCAGCAGTCCAAACAGGTCCGGGGGCTACACCTTC.

The CDR3 reads CASSLAIPAPEAFF. CDR3 nucleotides: TGCGCCAGCAGCTTGGCCATTCCGGCCCCTGAAGCTTTCTTT. The rearrangement uses TRBV5-1 and TRBJ1-1; no clear D. CDR3 size: 14 residues. Germline V gene data show CDR1 as SGHRS and CDR2 as YFSETQ. Trimming took off 0 bases at V and 6 bases at J, with 12 bases between the two ends.

This clone showed up just once. The J gene is TRBJ1-4, the V gene TRBV6-1, with unresolved D. This CDR3 comprises 14 residues. Between the trimmed V and J ends, which lost 7 bases and 8 bases, there was a span of 17 bases. CDR1 is MNHNS, CDR2 SASEGT, per germline. The CDR3 sequence is CASKATTVREKLFF. The CDR3 DNA sequence: TGTGCCAGCAAAGCCACCACAGTTAGGGAAAAACTGTTTTTT.

The V gene is TRBV6-5, the J gene TRBJ1-2; no clear D gene. The CDR3 has 14 amino acids. The ends were cut back, 5 bases at V and 7 bases at J, with 17 bases in the middle. The germline CDR1 and CDR2 sequences are MNHEY and SVGAGI. The CDR3 DNA reads as TGTGCCAGCAGTCAAGACCGATCAAGGAGTGGCTACACCTTC. Translation gives CASSQDRSRSGYTF.

Here the CDR3 reads CASSLGGTDTQYF. DNA for the CDR3: TGTGCCAGCTCACTCGGGGGCACAGATACGCAGTATTTT. This rearrangement joins TRBV18 to TRBJ2-3, with D possibly matching TRBD2 (5 bases). V was clipped by 4 bases and J by 1 base, with 6 bases between them. This CDR3 comprises 13 residues. CDR1 and CDR2 (germline): KGHSH, LQKENI.

The CDR3 spells CASKQGAEAFF. CDR3 DNA sequence: TGTGCCAGCAAACAGGGGGCTGAAGCTTTCTTT. This rearrangement joins TRBV6-5 to TRBJ1-1, with TRBD1 identical over 8 bases. V gave up 7 bases and J gave up 6 bases; unmatched junction bases: 1. Germline V lookup: CDR1 MNHEY, CDR2 SVGAGI. The CDR3 totals 11 residues.

V gene TRBV6-6 combines with J gene TRBJ2-3, with D possibly TRBD2 on 5 matching bases. Germline V gives CDR1 MNHNY, CDR2 SVGAGI (reference sequence). CDR3 length: 13 residues. Trimming cost V 0 bases and J 4 bases, with 5 bases left between them. This chain's CDR3 is CASSYSEADTQYF. CDR3 nucleotide sequence: TGTGCCAGCAGTTACTCGGAGGCAGATACGCAGTATTTT.

This chain connects TRBV6-1 to TRBJ1-5; tentative D call: TRBD1 (5 bases). Trimming took 5 bases from V and 7 from J, leaving 15 bases between them. Germline V lookup: CDR1 MNHNS, CDR2 SASEGT. The CDR3 loop spans 14 amino acids. The CDR3 nucleotides read TGTGCCAGCAGTTCTGTAGCAGGGAAACAGCCCCAGCATTTT. Its protein is CASSSVAGKQPQHF.

The gene calls are TRBV18 and TRBJ2-7; weak D call: TRBD1 (6 bases). Germline CDR1 KGHSH, CDR2 LQKENI. Deletions cut 3 bases from V and 5 bases from J, with 17 bases between. The CDR3 totals 15 residues. The CDR3 DNA follows: TGTGCCAGCTCACCCCTCTATACAGGGTCTGACGAGCAGTACTTC. This gives the protein CASSPLYTGSDEQYF.

The chain couples TRBV10-2 to TRBJ2-2; 14 bases agree with TRBD2. Germline values: CDR1 WSHSY, CDR2 SAAADI. V lost 7 bases, J lost 2 bases, and 6 bases stayed unmatched. The length of the CDR3 is 17 residues. Written as DNA, the CDR3 is TGCGCCAGCAAGGGACTAGCGGGAGAGGTTAACACCGGGGAGCTGTTTTTT. Its protein is CASKGLAGEVNTGELFF.